This record looks at one TCR beta chain sequence and its context. What it binds is unknown. This record comes from a study of cytomegalovirus exposure and HLA in healthy donors. This CDR3 is built from 15 residues. V lost 2 bases, J lost 5 bases, and 8 bases stayed unmatched. CDR1 is ENHRY and CDR2 is SYGVKD in the germline V gene. The primer mix had 60 Vbeta and 13 Jbeta primers. Authors' methods: Later work found around 85 million unique TCR beta chains, with some 11 million shared. The repertoire was sequenced with immunoSEQ multiplex PCR; TCRdb's copy has only in-frame clones and lacks some. V and J calls plus clone size are reproduced from that table; the DNA served to infer D and trimming. The repertoire holds about 150,000 clones, approximately 80% seen once, with roughly 5.3% in the top ten. Study results and caveats: Near-uniform donor sequencing depth was presumed by presence/absence analyses.

The chain carries TRBV10-3 and TRBJ2-7; 8 bases are shared with TRBD1. The sequenced material came from PBMCs. This TCR derives from a woman between 40 and 50 years old in good health and CMV-seropositive. The CDR3 loop reads CAISETGGLRNEQYF. CDR3 in DNA: TGTGCCATCAGTGAGACAGGGGGTTTGCGGAACGAGCAGTACTTC.